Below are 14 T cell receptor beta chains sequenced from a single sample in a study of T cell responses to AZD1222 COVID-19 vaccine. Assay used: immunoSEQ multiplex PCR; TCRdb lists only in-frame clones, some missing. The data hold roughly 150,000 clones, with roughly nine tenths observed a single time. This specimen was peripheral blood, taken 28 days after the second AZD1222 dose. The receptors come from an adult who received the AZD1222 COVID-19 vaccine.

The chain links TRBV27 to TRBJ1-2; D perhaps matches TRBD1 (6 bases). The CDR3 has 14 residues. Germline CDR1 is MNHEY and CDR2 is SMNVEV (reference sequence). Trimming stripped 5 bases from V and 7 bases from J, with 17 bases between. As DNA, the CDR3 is TGTGCCAGCAGTCCGAGGGGGGCCAAGGCTGGCTACACCTTC. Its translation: CASSPRGAKAGYTF.

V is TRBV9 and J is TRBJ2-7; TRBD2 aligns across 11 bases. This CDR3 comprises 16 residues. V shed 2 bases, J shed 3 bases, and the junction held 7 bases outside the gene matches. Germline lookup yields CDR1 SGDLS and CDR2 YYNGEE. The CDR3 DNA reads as TGTGCCAGCAGCGTTGCTAGCGGGGGGCCTCACTACGAGCAGTACTTC. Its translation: CASSVASGGPHYEQYF.

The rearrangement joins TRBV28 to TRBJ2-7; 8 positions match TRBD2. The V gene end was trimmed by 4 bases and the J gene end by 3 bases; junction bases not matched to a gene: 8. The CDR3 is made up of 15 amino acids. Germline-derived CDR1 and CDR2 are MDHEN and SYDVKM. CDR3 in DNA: TGTGCCAGCAGTTCCCCCGGGACTAGTTTCTACGAGCAGTACTTC. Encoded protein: CASSSPGTSFYEQYF.

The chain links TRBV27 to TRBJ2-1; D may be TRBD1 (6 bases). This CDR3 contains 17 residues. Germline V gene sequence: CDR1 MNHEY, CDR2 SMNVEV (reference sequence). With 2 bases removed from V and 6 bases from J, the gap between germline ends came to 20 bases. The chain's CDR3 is CASSLLTNRDGRNEQFF. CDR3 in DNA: TGTGCCAGCAGTTTACTGACCAACAGGGACGGACGCAATGAGCAGTTCTTC.

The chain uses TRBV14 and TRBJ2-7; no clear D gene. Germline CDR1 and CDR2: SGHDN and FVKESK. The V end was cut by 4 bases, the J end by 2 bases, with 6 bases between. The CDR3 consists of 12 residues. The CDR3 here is CASSLGTYEQYF. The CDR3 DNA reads TGTGCCAGCAGCCTAGGGACCTACGAGCAGTACTTC. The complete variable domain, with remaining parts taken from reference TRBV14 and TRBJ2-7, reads EAGVTQFPSHSVIEKGQTVTLRCDPISGHDNLYWYRRVMGKEIKFLLHFVKESKQDESGMPNNRFLAERTGGTYSTLKVQPAELEDSGVYFCASSLGTYEQYFGPGTRLTVT.

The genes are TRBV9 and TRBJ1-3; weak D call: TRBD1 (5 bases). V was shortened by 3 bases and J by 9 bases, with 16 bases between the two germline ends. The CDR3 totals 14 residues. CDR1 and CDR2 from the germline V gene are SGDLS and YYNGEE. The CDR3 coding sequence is TGTGCCAGCAGCGCCGGGACCGCCGGGGCCACCATATATTTT. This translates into CASSAGTAGATIYF.

DNA for the CDR3: TGCGCCAGCAGCCCTACTAGCGGGCAAGAGACCCAGTACTTC. Translation: CASSPTSGQETQYF. The J gene is TRBJ2-5, the V gene TRBV5-1; TRBD2 agrees at 9 bases. This CDR3 region has 14 residues. Germline values: CDR1 SGHRS, CDR2 YFSETQ. The V and J ends lost 4 bases and 2 bases, in that order; junction bases with no gene match: 3.

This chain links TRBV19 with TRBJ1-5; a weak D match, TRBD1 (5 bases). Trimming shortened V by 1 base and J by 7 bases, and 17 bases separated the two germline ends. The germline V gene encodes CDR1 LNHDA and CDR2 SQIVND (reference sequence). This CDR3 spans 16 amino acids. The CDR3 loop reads CASSIGGTSGAQPQHF. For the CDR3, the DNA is TGTGCCAGTAGTATAGGAGGGACCTCGGGTGCCCAGCCCCAGCATTTT.

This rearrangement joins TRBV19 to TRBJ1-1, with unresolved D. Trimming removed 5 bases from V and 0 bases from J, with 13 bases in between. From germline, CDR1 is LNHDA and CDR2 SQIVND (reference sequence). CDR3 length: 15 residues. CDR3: CASSPLFLMNTEAFF. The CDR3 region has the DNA TGTGCCAGTAGTCCCCTTTTTCTAATGAACACTGAAGCTTTCTTT. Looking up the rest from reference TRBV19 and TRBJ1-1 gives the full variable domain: DGGITQSPKYLFRKEGQNVTLSCEQNLNHDAMYWYRQDPGQGLRLIYYSQIVNDFQKGDIAEGYSVSREKKESFPLTVTSAQKNPTAFYLCASSPLFLMNTEAFFGQGTRLTVV.

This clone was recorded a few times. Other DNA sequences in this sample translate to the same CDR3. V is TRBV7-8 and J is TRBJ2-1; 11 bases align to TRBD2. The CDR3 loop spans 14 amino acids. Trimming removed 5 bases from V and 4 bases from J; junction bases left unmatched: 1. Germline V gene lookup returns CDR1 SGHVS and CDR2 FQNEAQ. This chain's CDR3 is CASSPSGGYNEQFF. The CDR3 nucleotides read TGTGCCAGCAGCCCTAGCGGGGGGTACAATGAGCAGTTCTTC. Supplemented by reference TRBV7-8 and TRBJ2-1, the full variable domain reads GAGVSQSPRYKVAKRGQDVALRCDPISGHVSLFWYQQALGQGPEFLTYFQNEAQLDKSGLPSDRFFAERPEGSVSTLKIQRTQQEDSAVYLCASSPSGGYNEQFFGPGTRLTVL.

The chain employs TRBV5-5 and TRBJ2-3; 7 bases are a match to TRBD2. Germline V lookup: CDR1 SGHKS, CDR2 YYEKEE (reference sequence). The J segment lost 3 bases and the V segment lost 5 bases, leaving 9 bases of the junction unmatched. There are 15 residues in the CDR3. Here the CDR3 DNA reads TGTGCCAGCAGTCTGGGAGGGTCCAGAACAGATACGCAGTATTTT. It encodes CASSLGGSRTDTQYF.

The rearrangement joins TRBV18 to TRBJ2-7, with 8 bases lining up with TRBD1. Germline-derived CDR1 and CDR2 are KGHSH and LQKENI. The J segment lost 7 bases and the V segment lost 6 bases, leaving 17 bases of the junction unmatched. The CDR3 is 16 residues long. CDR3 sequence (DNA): TGTGCCAGCTCTCCTACCGGGACAGGTTCGATTGTGGAGCAGTACTTC. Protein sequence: CASSPTGTGSIVEQYF. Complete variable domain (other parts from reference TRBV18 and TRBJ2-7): NAGVMQNPRHLVRRRGQEARLRCSPMKGHSHVYWYRQLPEEGLKFMVYLQKENIIDESGMPKERFSAEFPKEGPSILRIQQVVRGDSAAYFCASSPTGTGSIVEQYFGPGTRLTVT.

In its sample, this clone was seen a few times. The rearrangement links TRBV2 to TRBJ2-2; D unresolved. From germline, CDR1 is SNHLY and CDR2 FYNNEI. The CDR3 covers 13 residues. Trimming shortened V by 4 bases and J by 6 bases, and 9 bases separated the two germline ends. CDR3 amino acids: CASSGLPAGELFF. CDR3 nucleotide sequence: TGTGCCAGCAGTGGGCTCCCTGCCGGGGAGCTGTTTTTT. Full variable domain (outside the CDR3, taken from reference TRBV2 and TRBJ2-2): EPEVTQTPSHQVTQMGQEVILRCVPISNHLYFYWYRQILGQKVEFLVSFYNNEISEKSEIFDDQFSVERPDGSNFTLKIRSTKLEDSAMYFCASSGLPAGELFFGEGSRLTVL.

The CDR3 here is CASSQDVGGRESYEQYF. DNA for the CDR3: TGCGCCAGCAGCCAAGATGTGGGGGGACGGGAGTCCTACGAGCAGTACTTC. The chain joins TRBV4-1 to TRBJ2-7; tentatively, D is TRBD2 (6 bases). There are 17 residues in the CDR3. Germline CDR1 MGHRA, CDR2 YSYEKL. Trimming took off 0 bases at V and 1 base at J, with 16 bases between the two ends.